One sample yielded the 21 T cell receptor beta chains listed below, sequenced in a study of T cells in Graves' hyperthyroidism and ophthalmopathy (dated by TCRdb to about 2019). Library construction relied on multiplex PCR. The data were produced on an Illumina HiSeq 2000. Amplification of TCR beta CDR3 regions was carried out from RNA transcripts. For the first round of RT-PCR on the TCR CDR3, the HTBI primer set was used together with the Qiagen OneStep RT-PCR kit. TCRdb redid the processing of the public reads, applying fastp at Q25 and MiXCR, and retained in-frame beta chains. Entries that share a CDR3 protein sequence are merged under the most common genes and DNA. The table for this sample lists about 510,000 distinct CDR3 sequences; about 45% of them were counted only once. Approximately 44% of the sample is taken by the ten largest. The source material was peripheral blood or thyroid tissue (not recorded which). Receptor source: an adult woman with Graves' disease, either hyperthyroidism or ophthalmopathy (not recorded which).

Of note for this clonotype: This clone may be a read error of a much larger clone one base away. This chain uses TRBV10-3 with TRBJ2-5; tentatively, D is TRBD1 or TRBD2 (5 bases each). CDR1 and CDR2 from the germline V gene are ENHRY and SYGVKD. The CDR3 is made up of 14 amino acids. The V gene lost 2 bases and the J gene lost 7 bases, with 14 bases spanning the gap. The DNA of the CDR3 is TGTGCCATCAGTGAGATCCGGGACGTGGGGACCCAGTACTTC. Protein product: CAISEIRDVGTQYF.

Notes on this clonotype: The CDR3 does not close with the conserved phenylalanine or tryptophan, likely indicating a read error. Because the CDR3's place on the DNA is in doubt, the DNA is left out and the CDR3 is given as listed by TCRdb. This rearrangement joins TRBV4-2 to TRBJ2-7; the table assigns TRBD1, which was not confirmed against the DNA. Germline assignment: CDR1 LGHNA and CDR2 YNFKEQ. The CDR3 length is 8 residues, termini included. CDR3 protein: CASSQDGT.

The rearrangement joins TRBV20-1 to TRBJ1-5; D call uncertain. The CDR3 totals 12 residues. With 2 bases removed from V and 11 bases from J, the gap between germline ends came to 13 bases. Germline V CDR1 and CDR2: DFQATT, SNEGSKA (reference sequence). The CDR3 sequence is CSARQVSQSQHF. CDR3 in DNA: TGCAGTGCTAGACAGGTGTCCCAGTCCCAGCATTTT.

CDR3 in amino acids: CASSFSTSGNEQFF. Written as DNA, the CDR3 is TGTGCCAGCAGTTTTTCGACTAGCGGAAATGAGCAGTTCTTC. This chain uses TRBV12-3 or TRBV12-4 with TRBJ2-1; TRBD2 aligns across 9 bases. The CDR3 sequence is 14 residues long. Trimming took 3 bases from V and 7 from J; bases not matched to a gene: 4.

This clonotype turned up a few times. The V call is TRBV29-1, the J call TRBJ2-7, with no clear D. Germline V gives CDR1 SQVTM, CDR2 ANQGSEA. V lost 6 bases to trimming and J lost 2 bases, with 17 bases between them. This CDR3 contains 14 residues. CDR3 sequence reads: CSVQAGLEAYEQYF. In DNA form, the CDR3 reads TGCAGCGTCCAGGCCGGGTTAGAGGCCTACGAGCAGTACTTC.

This clonotype appeared once. This chain joins TRBV2 and TRBJ2-7, with 7 bases identical to TRBD1. Germline trimming cut 2 bases from V and 0 bases from J; bases unmatched to any gene: 4. The germline V gene has CDR1 SNHLY and CDR2 FYNNEI. The CDR3 length is 15 residues. CDR3 sequence: CASSETGTASYEQYF. The DNA of the CDR3 is TGTGCCAGCAGTGAAACCGGGACAGCCTCCTACGAGCAGTACTTC. Full variable domain (missing parts from reference TRBV2 and TRBJ2-7): EPEVTQTPSHQVTQMGQEVILRCVPISNHLYFYWYRQILGQKVEFLVSFYNNEISEKSEIFDDQFSVERPDGSNFTLKIRSTKLEDSAMYFCASSETGTASYEQYFGPGTRLTVT.

This clonotype has at least ten counts. The chain has TRBV10-3 and TRBJ1-1; a possible D gene is TRBD1 (5 bases). Germline assignment: CDR1 ENHRY and CDR2 SYGVKD. The CDR3 runs to 14 residues. The ends were cut back, 4 bases at V and 0 bases at J, with 9 bases in the middle. This CDR3 is CAISGEGMNTEAFF. Written as DNA, the CDR3 is TGTGCCATCAGTGGGGAGGGGATGAACACTGAAGCTTTCTTT.

This clonotype was seen ten or more times. The V and J genes are TRBV2 and TRBJ1-2, with D unclear. Germline V lookup: CDR1 SNHLY, CDR2 FYNNEI. Trimming cost V 3 bases and J 0 bases, with 8 bases left between them. The CDR3 runs to 14 residues. The CDR3 region is CASSDPRTNYGYTF. Here the CDR3 DNA reads TGTGCCAGCAGTGACCCGAGAACTAACTATGGCTACACCTTC.

This clonotype was seen only a few times. The chain links TRBV5-1 to TRBJ1-5; the D is unclear. The germline CDR1 and CDR2 sequences are SGHRS and YFSETQ. V dropped 4 bases and J dropped 1 base, with 15 bases sitting between them. The CDR3 has 16 amino acids. The CDR3 bases are TGCGCCAGCAGCCGAGGACTAGCGGGAAGCAATCAGCCCCAGCATTTT. Protein product: CASSRGLAGSNQPQHF.

The rearrangement links TRBV5-6 to TRBJ1-5; D perhaps matches TRBD1 (5 bases). Trimming took 4 bases from V and 5 from J, leaving 19 bases between them. CDR1 and CDR2 (germline): SGHDT, YYEEEE. CDR3 length: 16 amino acids. CDR3: CASSLSPRGFDQPQHF. CDR3 sequence (DNA): TGTGCCAGCAGCCTGTCCCCGCGGGGGTTCGATCAGCCCCAGCATTTT.

Turning to this clonotype: The germline gene is not matched at one end of the junction; a read error may be the cause. The chain uses TRBV7-9 and TRBJ1-5; D gene unclear. CDR3 size: 14 residues. Germline CDR1 SEHNR, CDR2 FQNEAQ (reference sequence). CDR3 region: CASSLDGINQPQHF. The CDR3 region has the DNA TGCGCCAGCAGCCTGGACGGAATCAATCAGCCCCAGCATTTT.

This clonotype has ten or more counts. The chain has TRBV29-1 and TRBJ1-2; D not certain. The germline V gene has CDR1 SQVTM and CDR2 ANQGSEA. This CDR3 has 13 residues. Trimming stripped 5 bases from V and 2 bases from J, with 12 bases between. The CDR3 is CSVRQDGNYGYTF. The CDR3, as DNA: TGCAGCGTTAGGCAGGACGGGAACTATGGCTACACCTTC.

This clonotype has a count of ten or more. The chain couples TRBV15 to TRBJ2-5; the match to TRBD2 covers 8 bases. The junction had 3 bases not matched to a gene; V was cut back by 1 base and J by 5 bases. CDR1 and CDR2 from the germline V gene are LNHNV and YYDKDF (reference sequence). This CDR3 comprises 14 residues. CDR3 sequence: CATSRVVAGETQYF. CDR3 nucleotides: TGTGCCACCAGCAGAGTTGTAGCGGGGGAGACCCAGTACTTC.

This clonotype came up many times. The J gene is TRBJ1-1, the V gene TRBV10-3; D possibly corresponds to TRBD1 (5 bases). CDR3 length: 14 amino acids. The germline V and J ends were trimmed by 6 bases and 5 bases, with 16 bases remaining between them. The V gene's germline CDR1 is ENHRY and CDR2 SYGVKD. The CDR3 region is CAIRLNQGGTEAFF. CDR3 in DNA: TGTGCCATCAGACTAAATCAGGGAGGTACTGAAGCTTTCTTT.

The chain links TRBV4-1 to TRBJ2-7; 8 bases fit TRBD2. The length of the CDR3 is 15 residues. CDR1 is MGHRA and CDR2 is YSYEKL in the germline V gene. V lost 1 base, J lost 0 bases, and 2 bases stayed unmatched. CDR3 sequence reads: CASSQAGTSSYEQYF. The CDR3 DNA follows: TGCGCCAGCAGCCAAGCCGGGACTAGCTCCTACGAGCAGTACTTC.

A word on this clonotype: This may arise from a read error, as a much more abundant clone is one base away. The genes are TRBV6-2 or TRBV6-3 and TRBJ1-1; TRBD1 agrees at 7 bases. Germline CDR1 is MNHEY and CDR2 is SVGEGT. With V trimmed by 6 bases and J by 7 bases, 17 bases remained unmatched. The CDR3 has 16 amino acids. CDR3: CASSLDRWGDRVEAFF. The CDR3 coding sequence is TGTGCCAGCAGCTTAGACAGGTGGGGTGACAGGGTTGAAGCTTTCTTT.

This clonotype was detected many times. This chain joins TRBV20-1 and TRBJ2-5, with D possibly TRBD2 on 6 matching bases. V lost 6 bases, J lost 4 bases, and 21 bases lay in between. The CDR3 sequence is 15 residues long. The germline CDR1 and CDR2 sequences are DFQATT and SNEGSKA (reference sequence). The chain's CDR3 is CSATNPQEGSETQYF. CDR3 coding DNA: TGCAGTGCGACAAACCCCCAGGAGGGGTCAGAGACCCAGTACTTC.

The V gene is TRBV2, the J gene TRBJ1-5; 8 bases fit TRBD1. V trimming: 7 bases; J trimming: 7 bases; junction bases outside the gene matches: 9. This CDR3 has 14 residues. In germline, CDR1 is SNHLY, CDR2 FYNNEI. The CDR3 region has the DNA TGTGCCAGCAACGGGGCAGGGGGCGAACAGCCCCAGCATTTT. Translating gives CASNGAGGEQPQHF.

V usage is TRBV10-3 and J usage is TRBJ1-1; weak D call: TRBD1 (5 bases). The CDR3 is 14 residues long. Germline V gene sequence: CDR1 ENHRY, CDR2 SYGVKD. V was trimmed by 9 bases and J by 1 base, leaving 15 bases between them. The CDR3 bases are TGTGCCATAACTGAGAGGGGAGGGAACACTGAAGCTTTCTTT. It yields the protein CAITERGGNTEAFF.

CDR3 DNA sequence: TGTGCCATCACCCCCGGGGAGCTGTTTTTT. This encodes CAITPGELFF. The chain joins TRBV10-3 to TRBJ2-2; unclear D gene. Germline values: CDR1 ENHRY, CDR2 SYGVKD. The ends were cut back, 7 bases at V and 6 bases at J, with 3 bases in the middle. The CDR3 is 10 amino acids.

This clonotype has only a few counts. The chain recombines TRBV10-3 with TRBJ1-1; 7 bases are shared with TRBD1. Trimming took 8 bases from V and 5 from J; bases not matched to a gene: 5. The CDR3 loop spans 12 amino acids. From germline, CDR1 is ENHRY and CDR2 SYGVKD. The CDR3 reads CAIGTVGTEAFF. The CDR3 DNA reads TGTGCCATCGGGACAGTTGGGACTGAAGCTTTCTTT.